This T cell receptor (beta chain) was documented in a study of T cells after yellow fever vaccination. Study-wide results and caveats: One caveat is that FACS-sorted repertoires could contain abundant clonotypes contaminating from the bulk population.

They built TCR cDNA with 5'RACE template switching, a step that put in a universal primer site and UMIs. One entry per CDR3 protein results from TCRdb running MiXCR on the 5' RACE reads. The sample records fewer than 450,000 distinct CDR3 sequences, roughly 7.5% being singletons. As concerns this clonotype: Its antigen remains unidentified. The junction and the germline gene differ at one end; a read error may be behind it.

The CDR3 is 17 residues long. Germline CDR1 is MGHRA and CDR2 is YSYEKL. The sample was PBMCs, taken 35 to 50 days after the first yellow fever vaccination. The V and J genes are TRBV4-1 and TRBJ1-2, with 7 bases matching TRBD1. This TCR derives from a man aged 18 to 29 who received the YFV17D yellow fever vaccine. CDR3 nucleotide sequence: TGCGCCAGCAGCCAGCTACCCGGGACAGCGGGTAGAGGTTCCTACGGCTTC. This gives the protein CASSQLPGTAGRGSYGF.